The present entry profiles one T cell receptor (beta chain) with its context. The antigen is unknown. The sample originates from a study of blood T cells in healthy people across ages. Overall study findings and caveats: Correlation between TCR beta diversity and naive T cell percentage was strong.

A sample-barcoded 5' primer and a J-beta primer mix were used in a second PCR of roughly 7 to 12 cycles. MiXCR was run by TCRdb on the 5' RACE reads, yielding one entry per CDR3 protein. The sample includes 600,000 or so distinct CDR3 sequences, around a fifth of them seen just once. The CDR3 extends over 18 amino acids. Trimming cost V 3 bases and J 8 bases; bases outside gene matches: 14. This rearrangement joins TRBV12-3 or TRBV12-4 to TRBJ2-1, with TRBD1 matching 12 bases. The TCR was taken from a man between 70 and 80 years old in good health. Sequencing used blood. CDR3 in amino acids: CASSFGLMGGQGADEQFF. The CDR3 DNA reads TGTGCCAGCAGTTTTGGACTGATGGGGGGACAGGGGGCTGATGAGCAGTTCTTC.